Each of the 13 T cell receptor beta chains below was sequenced from the same sample in a study of shared clonotypes between healthy human individuals. Naive-designated CD8 cells lacked CD45RO, were positively enriched for CCR7, and omitted terminally differentiated effector memory CD45RA+ cells. Assay used: immunoSEQ multiplex PCR; TCRdb lists only in-frame clones, some missing. The top ten hold around 1.2% of the sample, which has around 2,000,000 clones, about 95% seen once. Sample: naive CD8+ T cells sorted from blood. The origin of the receptors is a man aged 18 to 30 in good health.

Comments on this clone: Other nucleotide sequences in the sample specify the same CDR3. The J gene is TRBJ1-1, the V gene TRBV5-1; 7 bases align to TRBD1. Per the germline V gene, CDR1 is SGHRS and CDR2 is YFSETQ. The J segment lost 4 bases and the V segment lost 0 bases, leaving 3 bases of the junction unmatched. This CDR3 contains 14 residues. The CDR3 loop reads CASSLGRGPTEAFF. In nucleotides, the CDR3 is TGCGCCAGCAGCTTGGGTAGGGGGCCCACTGAAGCTTTCTTT.

This sequence joins TRBV11-3 and TRBJ2-1, with 8 nucleotides matching TRBD1. Germline CDR1 SGHNT, CDR2 YENEEA. Trimming took 5 bases from V and 6 from J; bases not matched to a gene: 0. The CDR3 has 12 residues. CDR3 in DNA: TGTGCCAGCAGCACAGGGGGCAATGAGCAGTTCTTC. This translates into CASSTGGNEQFF.

The V gene is TRBV13, the J gene TRBJ2-5; D is perhaps TRBD1 (6 bases). Trimming pared 5 bases from V and 6 bases from J, leaving 16 bases between. The CDR3 extends over 14 amino acids. The V gene's germline CDR1 is PRHDT and CDR2 FYEKMQ (reference sequence). CDR3 sequence (DNA): TGTGCCAGCAGCCAGACAGGAATAGCAAAGACCCAGTACTTC. Its translation: CASSQTGIAKTQYF.

The V call is TRBV19, the J call TRBJ1-2; D remains unclear. Trimming left V 3 bases short and J 3 bases short, with 5 bases between. CDR1 LNHDA and CDR2 SQIVND come from the germline V gene (reference sequence). The CDR3 length is 12 residues. CDR3 region: CASSMVDYGYTF. Here the CDR3 DNA reads TGTGCCAGTAGTATGGTCGACTATGGCTACACCTTC.

The chain is built from TRBV11-2 and TRBJ2-5; D not certain. This CDR3 comprises 14 residues. Trimming cost V 0 bases and J 4 bases, with 9 bases left between them. Germline CDR1 and CDR2: SGHAT and FQNNGV. In DNA form, the CDR3 reads TGTGCCAGCAGCTTAGATCCGGGTATAGAGACCCAGTACTTC. Its protein product is CASSLDPGIETQYF.

V usage is TRBV27 and J usage is TRBJ2-3, with 13 positions matching TRBD2. This CDR3 has 16 residues. Germline V gene data show CDR1 as MNHEY and CDR2 as SMNVEV (reference sequence). Trimming removed 5 bases from V and 2 bases from J; junction bases left unmatched: 4. CDR3 loop: CASSPGLAGATDTQYF. The CDR3 nucleotides are TGTGCCAGCAGTCCTGGACTAGCGGGAGCCACAGATACGCAGTATTTT.

This clone has a single count. The CDR3: CASSLVWRGGEETQYF. The CDR3 DNA reads as TGCGCCAGCAGCTTGGTGTGGCGGGGGGGCGAAGAGACCCAGTACTTC. The chain combines TRBV5-1 with TRBJ2-5, with 9 bases identical to TRBD2. V shed 0 bases and J 3 bases; nucleotides not matched to a gene: 6. The CDR3 has 16 residues. Germline V CDR1 and CDR2: SGHRS, YFSETQ.

For this clone: The same CDR3 arises from other DNA sequences in this sample as well. V is TRBV6-5 and J is TRBJ1-6; possibly TRBD1 for D (5 bases). This CDR3 comprises 13 residues. V was pared by 4 bases and J by 9 bases, with 10 bases between. Germline CDR1 reads MNHEY; CDR2 reads SVGAGI. CDR3 in DNA: TGTGCCAGCAGTTCCGAGGGGAGTTCACCCCTCCACTTT. It encodes CASSSEGSSPLHF.

The V and J genes are TRBV5-1 and TRBJ2-1, with a possible D match to TRBD2 (6 bases). CDR3 size: 14 residues. Germline V lookup: CDR1 SGHRS, CDR2 YFSETQ. The V and J ends lost 4 bases and 9 bases respectively, with 17 bases between them. The CDR3 loop is CASSPEGGVAEQFF. In nucleotides, the CDR3 is TGCGCCAGCAGCCCGGAGGGCGGGGTTGCTGAGCAGTTCTTC.

V and J are TRBV19 and TRBJ1-1; D ambiguous. This CDR3 has 14 amino acids. Per germline, CDR1 LNHDA and CDR2 SQIVND (reference sequence). Between the trimmed V and J ends, which lost 5 bases and 1 base, there was a span of 11 bases. CDR3 loop: CASSGDGTNTEAFF. The CDR3 nucleotides read TGTGCCAGTAGTGGCGACGGAACGAACACTGAAGCTTTCTTT.

The chain is built from TRBV7-9 and TRBJ2-1; D ambiguous. Germline V lookup: CDR1 SEHNR, CDR2 FQNEAQ (reference sequence). Trimming cost V 1 base and J 3 bases, with 10 bases left between them. This CDR3 has 15 residues. Here the CDR3 reads CASSLVGMGYNEQFF. CDR3 DNA sequence: TGTGCCAGCAGCTTAGTGGGTATGGGCTACAATGAGCAGTTCTTC.

This clone was seen only once. The chain is built from TRBV7-9 and TRBJ2-7, with 9 bases fitting TRBD1. The CDR3 is 15 residues long. The ends lost 4 bases at V and 3 bases at J; junction bases unmatched: 7. Germline V gene data show CDR1 as SEHNR and CDR2 as FQNEAQ (reference sequence). The DNA of the CDR3 is TGTGCCAGCAGCTGGCCGGGACAGGGTATCTACGAGCAGTACTTC. Amino acid sequence: CASSWPGQGIYEQYF.

The chain employs TRBV7-3 and TRBJ2-3, with 7 positions matching TRBD1. Germline loops: CDR1 SGHTA, CDR2 FQGTGA. Unmatched junction bases numbered 3, after V lost 4 bases and J lost 2 bases. The CDR3 is 14 residues long. CDR3 region: CASSSGQLTDTQYF. DNA of the CDR3: TGTGCCAGCAGCTCGGGACAGCTCACAGATACGCAGTATTTT.